This TCR beta chain stems from a study of human T cells and chemical hapten exposure. The sample's time point: patch test 3, about 24 weeks after DPC sensitization. Treatment of the sample: therapeutic diphenylcyclopropenone sensitization with weekly scalp DPC. From the RACE reads, TCRdb called clonotypes with MiXCR, one entry per CDR3 protein. The sample holds 150,000 to 200,000 distinct CDR3 sequences, approximately 26% seen once. Germline assignment: CDR1 SGHVS and CDR2 FNYEAQ. Trimming at V came to 5 bases and at J to 5 bases, leaving 9 bases not matched to a gene. The CDR3 is 16 amino acids. This TCR was sampled from a woman aged 40-49 years with alopecia areata. Some clones in this sample may be carry-over from other donors' samples. This specimen consisted of whole blood, obtained in connection with sensitization to the hapten diphenylcyclopropenone (DPC). The chain combines TRBV7-6 with TRBJ2-2, with 9 bases matching TRBD1. In DNA, the CDR3 is TGTGCCAGCAGCGCAAGACAGGGGGGGAGTACCGGGGAGCTGTTTTTT. Translated, it gives CASSARQGGSTGELFF.